The source of this T cell receptor (beta chain) is a study of early T cells in non-severe SARS-CoV-2 infection. CDR1 and CDR2 from the germline V gene are MNHNS and SASEGT. This CDR3 has 16 amino acids. TCRdb fed the 5' RACE reads into MiXCR, producing one record per CDR3 protein. The sample holds about 100,000 distinct CDR3 sequences, roughly 10% seen once. Comments on this clonotype: One end of the junction does not line up with germline, which may come from a read error.

This TCR was recovered from an adult who was a healthcare worker with PCR-confirmed SARS-CoV-2 infection or an uninfected control (not recorded which). The sequenced material came from whole blood. The chain carries TRBV6-1 and TRBJ2-5; tentatively, D is TRBD2 (5 bases). The CDR3 here is CASSQAEQNTQETQYF. The CDR3 nucleotides are TGTGCCAGCAGTCAAGCGGAACAGAACACCCAAGAGACCCAGTACTTC.